This TCR beta chain was sequenced during a study of OX40 agonist ivuxolimab in advanced cancers. Study overall: Given to patients was ivuxolimab, an agonistic anti-OX40 (CD134) antibody.

TCRdb's copy holds only in-frame clones and misses some; the assay was immunoSEQ multiplex PCR. The sample includes tens of thousands of clones, around 84% of them seen just once. About this clone: What it recognizes is unknown.

Germline V CDR1 and CDR2: SGHNT, YYREEE (reference sequence). This CDR3 contains 15 residues. The junction had 9 bases not matched to a gene; V was cut back by 3 bases and J by 7 bases. Study-wide findings and caveats: CD4+ and CD8+ blood T cells expanded clonally by week 6 at 0.1 to 3.0 mg/kg. Relative to CD4+ cells, CD8+ T cells on average had more expanded clones.

The TCR originated in an adult with an advanced solid tumor such as melanoma, head and neck, liver or kidney cancer. The chain joins TRBV5-4 to TRBJ1-2; 10 bases fit TRBD1. Material: CD4+ or CD8+ T cells sorted from blood, obtained in a trial of the OX40 agonist ivuxolimab. The CDR3 here is CASSSKTGGEGGYTF. In DNA form, the CDR3 reads TGTGCCAGCAGCTCAAAGACAGGGGGCGAGGGTGGCTACACCTTC.